This T cell receptor (beta chain) derives from a study of post-analysis software for immune sequencing data. This clonotype came up a few times. Antigen unknown. Incorporated into the TCR beta cDNA libraries were unique molecular identifiers, which served to reduce PCR and sequencing biases. TCRdb re-called the PCR reads with MiXCR, one entry per CDR3 protein. Among 500,000 to 600,000 distinct CDR3 sequences listed, roughly two fifths were seen once. Study findings and constraints: Compared with controls, patients showed significantly lower normalized Chao1 diversity. Comparison of patients with controls showed 4 to 6 TRBV segments more frequent in patients, TRBV5-6, TRBV5-1 and TRBV20-1 among them.

Germline V gene lookup returns CDR1 SGHKS and CDR2 YYEKEE (reference sequence). This CDR3 is built from 14 residues. V shed 0 bases and J shed 2 bases, with 9 bases lying between them. The source of this sequence is a girl between 10 and 17 years old with multiple sclerosis. The chain carries TRBV5-5 and TRBJ2-7; D possibly corresponds to TRBD1 (6 bases). Sample: blood. CDR3 DNA sequence: TGTGCCAGCAGCTTGGCACAGGGCCCCTACGAGCAGTACTTC. Amino acids: CASSLAQGPYEQYF.